This T cell receptor (beta chain) was recorded in a study of siplizumab effects on memory and regulatory T cells. General observations from the study: Siplizumab caused a significant drop in alloreactive sequences traceable to unstimulated CD4+ memory cells. The naive T cell population seemed more diverse than memory cells and seemed a major contributor to the alloresponse.

This table comes from immunoSEQ multiplex PCR, and its TCRdb copy is limited to in-frame clones, with some not included. The sample shows tens of thousands of clones, 93% of them seen only once. Deletions cut 4 bases from V and 4 bases from J, with 11 bases between. This CDR3 spans 13 amino acids. Germline V CDR1 and CDR2: SGHRS, YFSETQ. Concerning this clone itself: The antigen is not known.

This sequence was found in a human donor in good health. Material for sequencing was CD8+ T cells sorted from blood. The chain links TRBV5-1 to TRBJ1-2; the D gene is possibly TRBD1 (6 bases). Written as DNA, the CDR3 is TGCGCCAGCAGCCTGGGGGGCGGCTATGGCTACACCTTC. Protein sequence: CASSLGGGYGYTF.